Shown below are 13 T cell receptor beta chains from a single sample sequenced in a study of T cell responses to AZD1222 COVID-19 vaccine. Profiled with immunoSEQ multiplex PCR; TCRdb holds only in-frame clones, not every one. The sample carries fewer than 50,000 clones, 90% recorded once. Material: peripheral blood, obtained 28 days after the second AZD1222 dose. The receptors stem from an adult who received the AZD1222 COVID-19 vaccine.

The rearrangement links TRBV19 to TRBJ1-4, with D possibly being TRBD1 (6 bases). V was clipped by 6 bases and J by 4 bases, with 21 bases between them. Germline V gene sequence: CDR1 LNHDA, CDR2 SQIVND (reference sequence). This CDR3 spans 17 amino acids. DNA for the CDR3: TGTGCCAGTAGCCCGGACACAGGGAGGTTGAGTAATGAAAAACTGTTTTTT. This gives the protein CASSPDTGRLSNEKLFF.

Comments on this clone: The same CDR3 also results from other DNA sequences found in this sample. This rearrangement joins TRBV5-1 to TRBJ1-1; 7 bases map to TRBD1. CDR1 SGHRS and CDR2 YFSETQ come from the germline V gene. The CDR3 loop spans 14 amino acids. V dropped 0 bases and J dropped 5; count of bases not matched to a gene: 4. In nucleotides, the CDR3 is TGCGCCAGCAGCTTGGGACAGGGAGAAACTGAAGCTTTCTTT. Protein sequence: CASSLGQGETEAFF.

The rearrangement links TRBV3-1 (or the pseudogene TRBV3-2) to TRBJ1-1; no clear D gene. V dropped 2 bases and J dropped 6 bases, with 7 bases sitting between them. Germline V gene data show CDR1 as LGHDT and CDR2 as YNNKEL (reference sequence). This CDR3 is built from 12 residues. The CDR3 nucleotides are TGTGCCAGCAGCCAAATCACTTCTGAAGCTTTCTTT. Residues: CASSQITSEAFF.

The chain carries TRBV10-2 and TRBJ1-6, with D maybe TRBD1 (5 bases). The germline V gene has CDR1 WSHSY and CDR2 SAAADI. The CDR3 covers 13 residues. Trimming left V 11 bases short and J 10 bases short, with 18 bases between. Here the CDR3 DNA reads TGCGCCGCCGTCCGGGACCCCGGCTCACCCCTCCACTTT. It yields the protein CAAVRDPGSPLHF.

The chain links TRBV5-5 to TRBJ2-7, with 10 bases fitting TRBD1. The CDR3 runs 15 residues. CDR1 and CDR2 from the germline V gene are SGHKS and YYEKEE (reference sequence). V gave up 4 bases and J gave up 2 bases; unmatched junction bases: 6. The CDR3 here is CASSASGTGAYEQYF. The DNA of the CDR3 is TGTGCCAGCAGCGCGTCCGGGACAGGGGCCTACGAGCAGTACTTC.

The chain employs TRBV6-6 and TRBJ1-1; D remains ambiguous. V shed 2 bases and J shed 0 bases, with 7 bases lying between them. CDR1 and CDR2 (germline): MNHNY, SVGAGI (reference sequence). CDR3 size: 14 residues. CDR3: CASSYAYMNTEAFF. For the CDR3, the DNA is TGTGCCAGCAGTTACGCATACATGAACACTGAAGCTTTCTTT.

The gene calls are TRBV19 and TRBJ1-2, with no clear D. The CDR3 is 14 amino acids. V shed 4 bases and J shed 4 bases, with 13 bases lying between them. CDR1 LNHDA and CDR2 SQIVND come from the germline V gene (reference sequence). In DNA form, the CDR3 reads TGTGCCAGTAGTAAGGAAGACGGCGCCTATGGCTACACCTTC. It specifies CASSKEDGAYGYTF.

This chain links TRBV3-1 (or the pseudogene TRBV3-2) with TRBJ2-1, with a weak D call TRBD2 (6 bases). This CDR3 has 16 residues. Looked up from germline, CDR1 is LGHDT and CDR2 is YNNKEL (reference sequence). V dropped 1 base and J dropped 4 bases, with 14 bases sitting between them. CDR3 in amino acids: CASSQVNGRGYNEQFF. Here the CDR3 DNA reads TGTGCCAGCAGCCAAGTCAACGGGCGGGGATACAATGAGCAGTTCTTC.

The chain recombines TRBV30 with TRBJ1-4, with D unclear. V gave up 2 bases and J gave up 2 bases, with 9 bases separating them. The length of the CDR3 is 14 residues. Germline-derived CDR1 and CDR2 are GTSNPN and SVGIG (reference sequence). The CDR3, as DNA: TGTGCCTGGAGTACGGGGAGTACTAATGAAAAACTGTTTTTT. It encodes CAWSTGSTNEKLFF.

V usage is TRBV7-2 and J usage is TRBJ1-6; tentatively, D is TRBD1 (5 bases). CDR3 size: 16 residues. V was shortened by 1 base and J by 7 bases, with 14 bases between the two germline ends. Per germline, CDR1 SGHTA and CDR2 FQGNSA. Here the CDR3 reads CASSLVPGRRNSPLHF. For the CDR3, the DNA is TGTGCCAGCAGCTTAGTTCCGGGACGGCGAAATTCACCCCTCCACTTT. Variable domain in full (rest from reference TRBV7-2 and TRBJ1-6): GAGVSQSPSNKVTEKGKDVELRCDPISGHTALYWYRQSLGQGLEFLIYFQGNSAPDKSGLPSDRFSAERTGGSVSTLTIQRTQQEDSAVYLCASSLVPGRRNSPLHFGNGTRLTVT.

About this clone itself: This specimen includes other DNA sequences encoding the same CDR3. The chain is built from TRBV20-1 and TRBJ1-1; D unresolved. Germline CDR1 is DFQATT and CDR2 is SNEGSKA (reference sequence). V was cut by 2 bases and J by 4 bases, with 5 bases left in between. This CDR3 region has 11 residues. CDR3 DNA: TGCAGTGCTAGACAAGGCACTGAAGCTTTCTTT. This encodes CSARQGTEAFF.

The chain combines TRBV4-2 with TRBJ2-5; 10 nucleotides line up with TRBD2. Trimming removed 0 bases from V and 0 bases from J; junction bases left unmatched: 10. Per germline, CDR1 LGHNA and CDR2 YNFKEQ. This CDR3 region has 19 residues. CDR3 in DNA: TGTGCCAGCAGCCAAGATAGCGGGGGGCCAGGGCGGAACCAAGAGACCCAGTACTTC. Translated: CASSQDSGGPGRNQETQYF.

The chain employs TRBV10-2 and TRBJ2-7; 7 bases are shared with TRBD1. With 5 bases clipped from V and 3 bases from J, the junction kept 7 bases outside the gene matches. The germline CDR1 and CDR2 sequences are WSHSY and SAAADI. CDR3 size: 14 residues. CDR3 nucleotide sequence: TGCGCCAGCAGTACCCATTCAGGGGGCTACGAGCAGTACTTC. Residues: CASSTHSGGYEQYF.